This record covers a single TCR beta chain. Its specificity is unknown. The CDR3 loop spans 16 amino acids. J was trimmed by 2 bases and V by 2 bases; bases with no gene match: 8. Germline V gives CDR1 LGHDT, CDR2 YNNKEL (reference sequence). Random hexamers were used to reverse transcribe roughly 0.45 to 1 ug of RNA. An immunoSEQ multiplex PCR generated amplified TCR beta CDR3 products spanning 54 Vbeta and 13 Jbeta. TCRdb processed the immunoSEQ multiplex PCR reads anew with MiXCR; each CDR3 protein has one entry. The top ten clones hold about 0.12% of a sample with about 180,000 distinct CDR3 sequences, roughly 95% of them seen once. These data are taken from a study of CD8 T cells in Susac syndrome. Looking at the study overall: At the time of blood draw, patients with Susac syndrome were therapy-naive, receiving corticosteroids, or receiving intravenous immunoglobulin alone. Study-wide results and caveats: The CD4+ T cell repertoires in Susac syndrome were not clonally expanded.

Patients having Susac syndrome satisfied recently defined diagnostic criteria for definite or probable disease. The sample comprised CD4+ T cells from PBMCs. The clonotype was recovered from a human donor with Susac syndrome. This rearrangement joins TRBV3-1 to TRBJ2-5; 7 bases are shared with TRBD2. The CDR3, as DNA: TGTGCCAGCAGCCAAATAACGGGGGGTTGGCAAGAGACCCAGTACTTC. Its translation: CASSQITGGWQETQYF.